This T cell receptor beta chain was sequenced during a study of cytomegalovirus exposure and HLA in healthy donors. The PCR employed 60 Vbeta primers together with 13 Jbeta primers. Assay used: immunoSEQ multiplex PCR; TCRdb lists only in-frame clones, some missing. The sample includes roughly 160,000 clones, 65% to 85% of them seen just once. The CDR3 has 17 amino acids. This clone turned up a few times. The chain carries TRBV21-1 and TRBJ1-4; whether TRBD1, the table's D call, matches the DNA was not checked. TRBV21-1 is a known pseudogene. The source is a man aged 55 to 70 in good health and CMV-seronegative. Sequences were obtained from PBMCs. This CDR3 reads CASSGRPQGGTNEKLFF. For the CDR3, the DNA is TGTGCCAGCAGCGGACGACCCCAGGGGGGTACTAATGAAAAACTGTTTTTT.